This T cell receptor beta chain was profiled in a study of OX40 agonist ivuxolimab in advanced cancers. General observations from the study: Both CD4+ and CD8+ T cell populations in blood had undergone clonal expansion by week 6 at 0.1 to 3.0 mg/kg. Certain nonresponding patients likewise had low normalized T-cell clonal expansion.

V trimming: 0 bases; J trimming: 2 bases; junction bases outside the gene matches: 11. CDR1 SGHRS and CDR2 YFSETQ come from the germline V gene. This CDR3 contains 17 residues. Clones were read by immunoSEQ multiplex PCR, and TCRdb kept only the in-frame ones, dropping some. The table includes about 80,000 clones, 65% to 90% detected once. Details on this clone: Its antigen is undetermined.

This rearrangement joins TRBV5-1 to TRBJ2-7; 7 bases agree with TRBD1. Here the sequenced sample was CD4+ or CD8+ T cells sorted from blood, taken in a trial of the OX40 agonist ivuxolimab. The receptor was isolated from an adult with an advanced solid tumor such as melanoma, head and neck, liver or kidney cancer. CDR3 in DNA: TGCGCCAGCAGCTTGGTCGGAACAGGGGCCCTACCCTACGAGCAGTACTTC. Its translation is CASSLVGTGALPYEQYF.